This is a list of T cell receptor beta chains from one sample in a study of shared clonotypes between healthy human individuals. The repertoire was sequenced with immunoSEQ multiplex PCR; TCRdb's copy has only in-frame clones and lacks some. The sample records about 2.1 million clones, just over 90% being singletons. The sample comprised naive CD8+ T cells from PBMCs. These receptors came from a man between 18 and 35 years old in good health. Some clones in this sample may be carry-over from other donors' samples. Both conserved end residues are part of each CDR3. A D gene is named only where the DNA matches it firmly. Clone size is stated in some rows and not others, as once, few, many or a class when expanded.

V	J	D	size	DNA	CDR3
TRBV28	TRBJ1-4	-	-	TGTGCCAGCAGTCCAACGGGCCCGCCCCGAATGGGAGAAAAACTGTTTTTT	CASSPTGPPRMGEKLFF
TRBV5-8	TRBJ2-1	-	-	TGTGCCAGCAGCTTAAGCCAGGGGAGGGATGAGCAGTTCTTC	CASSLSQGRDEQFF
TRBV28	TRBJ2-7	-	-	TGTGCCAGCAGTCCGTGGCCCCCGGGGTTGTTCGAGCAGTACTTC	CASSPWPPGLFEQYF
TRBV18	TRBJ2-7	TRBD2	-	TGTGCCAGCTCCGCGACTAGCGGGGATTCCTACGAGCAGTACTTC	CASSATSGDSYEQYF
TRBV6-5	TRBJ2-3	TRBD1	-	TGTGCCAGCAGGATACAGGGGGTCACAGATACGCAGTATTTT	CASRIQGVTDTQYF
TRBV28	TRBJ1-4	TRBD1	-	TGTGCCAGCAGCCCCTCCCAGGGGGGGAATGAAAAACTGTTTTTT	CASSPSQGGNEKLFF
TRBV9	TRBJ2-1	-	-	TGTGCCAGCAGCCCCCGACTTGGACAGCAAGGGGAGCAGTTCTTC	CASSPRLGQQGEQFF
TRBV27	TRBJ1-2	TRBD1	-	TGTGCCAGCAGTCATCAGGGGGCACTCCCCCCCTATGGCTACACCTTC	CASSHQGALPPYGYTF
TRBV7-9	TRBJ1-1	-	-	TGTGCCAGCAGCTTAGCGGGTGGGGCGCGCGGCACTGAAGCTTTCTTT	CASSLAGGARGTEAFF
TRBV7-9	TRBJ1-1	-	-	TGTGCCAGCAGCTTAATAACAGGGATGGGCACTGAAGCTTTCTTT	CASSLITGMGTEAFF
TRBV2	TRBJ2-1	TRBD2	-	TGTGCCAGCAGTGACGTAACGACTAGCGGGAGATTTCATGAGCAGTTCTTC	CASSDVTTSGRFHEQFF
TRBV7-8	TRBJ1-6	-	-	TGTGCCAGCAGCGTACCTGGGACCGTCTATTCACCCCTCCACTTT	CASSVPGTVYSPLHF
TRBV5-1	TRBJ1-5	-	-	TGCGCCAGCAGCTTGACAGGCTACAATCAGCCCCAGCATTTT	CASSLTGYNQPQHF
TRBV28	TRBJ2-1	TRBD2	-	TGTGCCAGCAGTTTCTCTAGCGGGATCAGCGTCAATGAGCAGTTCTTC	CASSFSSGISVNEQFF
TRBV19	TRBJ2-5	-	-	TGTGCCAGTAGTATAGACTCAAGGACACCTCAAGAGACCCAGTACTTC	CASSIDSRTPQETQYF
TRBV9	TRBJ2-1	-	-	TGTGCCAGCAGCGAAAGTAGGGGAGCGGCCTACAATGAGCAGTTCTTC	CASSESRGAAYNEQFF
TRBV10-1	TRBJ2-7	-	-	TGCGCCAGCAGTGCGACGGGAGCAGAATACGAGCAGTACTTC	CASSATGAEYEQYF
TRBV30	TRBJ2-1	TRBD2	-	TGTGCCTGGAGTGTATACCCAGGACTAGCGGGACCGAAAGGTGAGCAGTTCTTC	CAWSVYPGLAGPKGEQFF
TRBV13	TRBJ1-5	-	-	TGTGCCAGCAGTATCGGACCCGAGAGGGTTCAGCCCCAGCATTTT	CASSIGPERVQPQHF
TRBV6-5	TRBJ2-5	-	-	TGTGCCAGCAGCCTTTCAGGGGCGGCAGGGGAGACCCAGTACTTC	CASSLSGAAGETQYF
TRBV9	TRBJ2-5	TRBD2	-	TGTGCCAGCGCAGCGGGAGGTAAACAGACCCAGTACTTC	CASAAGGKQTQYF
TRBV11-2	TRBJ2-2	-	-	TGTGCCAGCAGCAGAGACGGCCGGGAGCTGTTTTTT	CASSRDGRELFF
TRBV7-6	TRBJ2-1	-	once	TGTGCCAGCAGCGGGGATTATAATGAGCAGTTCTTC	CASSGDYNEQFF
TRBV4-1	TRBJ1-4	-	-	TGCGCCAGCAGCCAAGAATTTCAGTTACTAAATGAAAAACTGTTTTTT	CASSQEFQLLNEKLFF
TRBV28	TRBJ2-2	-	-	TGTGCCACCATGGGGCTCCTCTACACCGGGGAGCTGTTTTTT	CATMGLLYTGELFF
TRBV9	TRBJ2-1	TRBD2	once	TGTGCCAGCAGCGTAAGGGGACTAGCGGGAGGAGTTTGGGATGAGCAGTTCTTC	CASSVRGLAGGVWDEQFF
TRBV9	TRBJ1-2	-	-	TGTGCCAGCAGCGTAGTCGGCAGCCCTAACTATGGCTACACCTTC	CASSVVGSPNYGYTF
TRBV19	TRBJ1-5	TRBD1	-	TGTGCCAGTAGTAGTATTCCCGGGACAGGGGATCAGCCCCAGCATTTT	CASSSIPGTGDQPQHF
TRBV4-1	TRBJ2-7	TRBD2	-	TGCGCCAGCAGCCAAGAGACAGGATTTAGCGGGAGTCCTGCCTACGAGCAGTACTTC	CASSQETGFSGSPAYEQYF
TRBV2	TRBJ2-2	-	-	TGTGCCAGGATTCCCAGGCTAAACACCGGGGAGCTGTTTTTT	CARIPRLNTGELFF
TRBV27	TRBJ2-7	-	-	TGTGCCAGTAATCCCGGGGTAGGCAACGAGCAGTACTTC	CASNPGVGNEQYF
TRBV2	TRBJ2-4	TRBD2	-	TGTGCCAGCGAGGGGCGGGAGGGAGCCAAAAACATTCAGTACTTC	CASEGREGAKNIQYF
TRBV27	TRBJ2-7	-	-	TGTGCCAGCAGTTTATGGCAGGGGACCTACGAGCAGTACTTC	CASSLWQGTYEQYF
TRBV7-9	TRBJ1-4	TRBD1	few	TGTGCCAGCAGCTCCGGACAGGCGGGCGTCGAAAAACTGTTTTTT	CASSSGQAGVEKLFF
TRBV5-1	TRBJ2-7	TRBD2	-	TGCGCCAGCAGTTCAACCTTGGGACTAGCAATCAAGCAGTACTTC	CASSSTLGLAIKQYF
TRBV7-2	TRBJ2-7	-	-	TGTGCCAGCAGCTTGGAGGGTACCTACGAGCGGCAGTACTTC	CASSLEGTYERQYF
TRBV7-3	TRBJ1-1	TRBD1	-	TGTGCCAGCAGCTCAGCTAGGGGGCTTGAAGCTTTCTTT	CASSSARGLEAFF
TRBV6-5	TRBJ2-5	-	-	TGTGCCAGCAGTTACGGGGGTAAGGAGACCCAGTACTTC	CASSYGGKETQYF
TRBV29-1	TRBJ2-7	-	-	TGCAGCGTTGGGATTAGTTACGAGCAGTACTTC	CSVGISYEQYF
TRBV15	TRBJ1-5	-	-	TGTGCCACCAGCGTAGGGGACAATCAGCCCCAGCATTTT	CATSVGDNQPQHF
TRBV28	TRBJ2-5	TRBD2	-	TGTGCCAGCACGAGGGTAGCGGGAGTGGAGACCCAGTACTTC	CASTRVAGVETQYF
TRBV5-5	TRBJ1-4	-	-	TGTGCCAGCAGCTGGGCGTTACGACCGGCCCGTCGACTGTTTTTT	CASSWALRPARRLFF
TRBV27	TRBJ2-1	TRBD2	-	TGTGCCAGCAGTGCCGGACTAGCGATGCAGTCCGAGCAGTTCTTC	CASSAGLAMQSEQFF
TRBV7-3	TRBJ2-1	TRBD1	-	TGTGCCAGCAGCTTGACCGGGACAGGGTATAGGAATGAGCAGTTCTTC	CASSLTGTGYRNEQFF
TRBV4-1	TRBJ2-5	-	-	TGCGCCAGCAGCCAAGTAGGGGAAGAGACCCAGTACTTC	CASSQVGEETQYF
TRBV21-1	TRBJ1-1	-	-	TGTGCCAGCAGCAAAGCGGCGGGACAGGGGCTCCCCTCGTCTGAAGCTTTCTTT	CASSKAAGQGLPSSEAFF
TRBV30	TRBJ2-7	TRBD2	-	TGTGCCTGGAGCCAAGGACTAGCGAGGACCTACGAGCAGTACTTC	CAWSQGLARTYEQYF
TRBV11-2	TRBJ2-4	-	-	TGTGCCAGCAGCTTATGGGCAGGGGAGGGTAAAAACATTCAGTACTTC	CASSLWAGEGKNIQYF
TRBV6-1	TRBJ2-1	-	-	TGTGCCAGCTTTTTAAGGATATACAATGAGCAGTTCTTC	CASFLRIYNEQFF
TRBV27	TRBJ1-5	TRBD1	once	TGTGCCAGCAGTTTGAGGGGGCGGACAGATCAGCCCCAGCATTTT	CASSLRGRTDQPQHF
TRBV14	TRBJ2-3	TRBD1	-	TGTGCCAGCAGCCCCCAGACAGGGCTCCCAGATACGCAGTATTTT	CASSPQTGLPDTQYF
TRBV27	TRBJ2-7	-	-	TGTGCCAGCAGTCCGGGACGTACCAGCTCCTACGAGCAGTACTTC	CASSPGRTSSYEQYF